This entry lists 17 T cell receptor beta chains sequenced from one sample in a study of radiotherapy plus CTLA-4 blockade in lung cancer. The data were produced by immunoSEQ multiplex PCR, yet TCRdb's version contains in-frame clones alone and is incomplete. The sample records about 97,000 clones, 60% to 75% being singletons. Here the sequenced sample was peripheral blood, taken from a patient treated with radiotherapy plus ipilimumab. Receptors were obtained from a human donor with non-small cell lung cancer who had a partial response to radiotherapy plus ipilimumab. Some clones in this sample may be carry-over from other donors' samples.

The V and J genes are TRBV7-2 and TRBJ2-1; possible D gene TRBD2, 5 bases. The CDR3 has 15 residues. The germline CDR1 and CDR2 sequences are SGHTA and FQGNSA. V lost 1 base to trimming and J lost 6 bases, with 13 bases between them. The CDR3 DNA reads TGTGCCAGCAGCTTAGGCCGGAGGTCGAGCAATGAGCAGTTCTTC. Translation gives CASSLGRRSSNEQFF.

V is TRBV7-8 and J is TRBJ2-7, with TRBD1 identical over 8 bases. Germline CDR1 reads SGHVS; CDR2 reads FQNEAQ. CDR3 length: 15 residues. Trimming removed 7 bases from V and 2 bases from J; junction bases left unmatched: 10. CDR3 nucleotide sequence: TGTGCCAGCATCAAATCAGGACAGGGCCCCTACGAGCAGTACTTC. It specifies CASIKSGQGPYEQYF.

Only one count was recorded for this clone. V and J are TRBV6-6 and TRBJ2-5, with 10 positions matching TRBD2. The CDR3 totals 15 residues. Trimming took 6 bases from V and 2 from J; bases not matched to a gene: 6. Germline V gene sequence: CDR1 MNHNY, CDR2 SVGAGI (reference sequence). The CDR3 nucleotides are TGTGCCAGCAGAACGACTAGCGGGCTACAAGAGACCCAGTACTTC. It is translated as CASRTTSGLQETQYF.

The gene calls are TRBV6-5 and TRBJ1-1; D remains ambiguous. CDR3 size: 13 residues. V lost 6 bases to trimming and J lost 6 bases, with 14 bases between them. Per germline, CDR1 MNHEY and CDR2 SVGAGI. The CDR3 reads CASRPVGQAEAFF. For the CDR3, the DNA is TGTGCCAGCAGGCCGGTCGGTCAGGCTGAAGCTTTCTTT.

CDR3 amino acids: CASSRGTNAYEQYF. The DNA of the CDR3 is TGCGCCAGCAGCCGGGGGACCAATGCCTACGAGCAGTACTTC. This chain uses TRBV5-1 with TRBJ2-7; tentatively, D is TRBD2 (6 bases). This CDR3 region has 14 residues. V was pared by 4 bases and J by 2 bases, with 13 bases between. The germline gives CDR1 SGHRS, CDR2 YFSETQ.

The chain employs TRBV6-5 and TRBJ1-5; 8 bases are a match to TRBD1. The CDR3 is 14 amino acids. Germline V gene lookup returns CDR1 MNHEY and CDR2 SVGAGI. V lost 6 bases and J lost 3; bases outside the gene matches: 4. The CDR3 DNA reads as TGTGCCAGCAGACCGGGACAGGACAATCAGCCCCAGCATTTT. Amino acid sequence: CASRPGQDNQPQHF.

This clone occurred many times. This sequence joins TRBV15 and TRBJ1-1; a weak D match, TRBD1 (5 bases). V lost 0 bases to trimming and J lost 2 bases, with 10 bases between them. This CDR3 has 15 amino acids. CDR1 is LNHNV and CDR2 is YYDKDF in the germline V gene (reference sequence). CDR3 in DNA: TGTGCCACCAGCAGAGATCTCCAGGGCAACACTGAAGCTTTCTTT. Protein sequence: CATSRDLQGNTEAFF. The full variable domain, its missing parts supplied by reference TRBV15 and TRBJ1-1, is DAMVIQNPRYQVTQFGKPVTLSCSQTLNHNVMYWYQQKSSQAPKLLFHYYDKDFNNEADTPDNFQSRRPNTSFCFLDIRSPGLGDTAMYLCATSRDLQGNTEAFFGQGTRLTVV.

The chain joins TRBV6-1 to TRBJ2-7; a weak D match, TRBD1 (6 bases). V was clipped by 6 bases and J by 0 bases, with 15 bases between them. The CDR3 has 15 amino acids. Germline V gene lookup returns CDR1 MNHNS and CDR2 SASEGT. CDR3: CASRFKRTDSYEQYF. CDR3 bases: TGTGCCAGCAGATTCAAAAGGACAGACTCCTACGAGCAGTACTTC.

V and J are TRBV18 and TRBJ2-1, with 7 nucleotides matching TRBD1. The CDR3 consists of 14 residues. The junction had 3 bases not matched to a gene; V was cut back by 3 bases and J by 4 bases. The germline V gene has CDR1 KGHSH and CDR2 LQKENI. The CDR3 DNA sequence: TGTGCCAGCTCACCCGGGACAGATTACAATGAGCAGTTCTTC. This codes for CASSPGTDYNEQFF.

V usage is TRBV9 and J usage is TRBJ2-5; a possible D gene is TRBD1 (6 bases). This CDR3 has 14 residues. Germline values: CDR1 SGDLS, CDR2 YYNGEE. Deletions cut 3 bases from V and 4 bases from J, with 13 bases between. CDR3 in DNA: TGTGCCAGCAGCGCGGACAGTTGGAGAGAGACCCAGTACTTC. It specifies CASSADSWRETQYF.

The chain carries TRBV10-2 and TRBJ2-7; 8 bases map to TRBD2. V trimming: 5 bases; J trimming: 6 bases; junction bases outside the gene matches: 9. This CDR3 spans 14 amino acids. Germline V gives CDR1 WSHSY, CDR2 SAAADI. CDR3 sequence reads: CASSQLAVYAEQYF. As DNA, the CDR3 is TGCGCCAGCAGTCAACTAGCGGTATATGCCGAGCAGTACTTC.

About this clone itself: This sample also contains other DNA sequences that code for the same CDR3. The J gene is TRBJ1-4, the V gene TRBV10-1; D uncertain. V lost 2 bases to trimming and J lost 8 bases, with 6 bases between them. Germline values: CDR1 WNHNN, CDR2 SYGVQD (reference sequence). This CDR3 has 12 amino acids. The CDR3 sequence is CASSETREKLFF. The DNA of the CDR3 is TGCGCCAGCAGTGAGACTCGGGAAAAACTGTTTTTT.

This clone was seen a handful of times. The J gene is TRBJ1-4, the V gene TRBV6-1; 7 bases agree with TRBD1. This CDR3 is built from 14 residues. Germline CDR1 and CDR2: MNHNS and SASEGT. Trimming took 4 bases from V and 8 from J; bases not matched to a gene: 7. CDR3 region: CASSVGGNKEKLFF. The CDR3 coding sequence is TGTGCCAGCAGTGTAGGGGGCAATAAAGAAAAACTGTTTTTT.

This clone was detected only a few times. The chain is built from TRBV28 and TRBJ2-7; 9 bases are a match to TRBD1. This CDR3 region has 15 residues. Trimming at V came to 6 bases and at J to 3 bases, leaving 9 bases not matched to a gene. CDR1 and CDR2 (germline): MDHEN, SYDVKM. This CDR3 reads CASRRPGQGNYEQYF. The CDR3 DNA reads TGTGCCAGCAGACGACCGGGACAGGGCAACTACGAGCAGTACTTC.

The CDR3 loop reads CASSHPGNEAFF. CDR3 DNA: TGTGCCAGCAGCCATCCCGGGAATGAAGCTTTCTTT. The chain carries TRBV13 and TRBJ1-1, with unresolved D. V lost 5 bases and J 7 bases, leaving 11 bases between the germline ends. Germline V gene data show CDR1 as PRHDT and CDR2 as FYEKMQ (reference sequence). The CDR3 is made up of 12 amino acids. Full variable domain (rest looked up from reference TRBV13 and TRBJ1-1): AAGVIQSPRHLIKEKRETATLKCYPIPRHDTVYWYQQGPGQDPQFLISFYEKMQSDKGSIPDRFSAQQFSDYHSELNMSSLELGDSALYFCASSHPGNEAFFGQGTRLTVV.

The chain uses TRBV28 and TRBJ1-4; maybe TRBD1 (6 bases). With 3 bases removed from V and 7 bases from J, the gap between germline ends came to 12 bases. Germline V gene data show CDR1 as MDHEN and CDR2 as SYDVKM. The CDR3 extends over 14 amino acids. The CDR3 nucleotides are TGTGCCAGCAGTTTGTCAGGGGTGGGTGAAAAACTGTTTTTT. It translates to CASSLSGVGEKLFF.

The CDR3 loop is CASSRTSPHTDTQYF. The CDR3 region has the DNA TGTGCCAGCAGCCGGACTTCCCCTCACACAGATACGCAGTATTTT. The chain uses TRBV7-2 and TRBJ2-3, with a tentative D call TRBD2 (5 bases). Deletions cut 5 bases from V and 2 bases from J, with 14 bases between. The CDR3 extends over 15 amino acids. In germline, CDR1 is SGHTA, CDR2 FQGNSA.